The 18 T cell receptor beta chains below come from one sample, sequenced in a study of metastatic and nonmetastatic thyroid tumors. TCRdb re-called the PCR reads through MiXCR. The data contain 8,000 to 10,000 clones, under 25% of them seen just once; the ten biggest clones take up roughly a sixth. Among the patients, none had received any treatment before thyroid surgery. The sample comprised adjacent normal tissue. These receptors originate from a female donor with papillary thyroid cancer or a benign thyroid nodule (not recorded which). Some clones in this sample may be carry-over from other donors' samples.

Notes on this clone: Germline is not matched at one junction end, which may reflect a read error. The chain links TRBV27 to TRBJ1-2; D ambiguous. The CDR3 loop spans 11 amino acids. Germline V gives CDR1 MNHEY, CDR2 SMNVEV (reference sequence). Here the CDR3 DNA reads TGTGCCAGCGTGAGCCCTTATGGGTACACCTTC. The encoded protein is CASVSPYGYTF.

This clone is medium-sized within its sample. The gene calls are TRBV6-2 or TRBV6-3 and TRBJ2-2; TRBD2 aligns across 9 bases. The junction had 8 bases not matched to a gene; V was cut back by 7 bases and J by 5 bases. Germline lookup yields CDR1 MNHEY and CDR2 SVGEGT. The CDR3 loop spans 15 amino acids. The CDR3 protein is CASTSGGKGTGELFF. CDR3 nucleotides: TGTGCCAGCACCAGCGGGGGGAAGGGTACCGGGGAGCTGTTTTTT.

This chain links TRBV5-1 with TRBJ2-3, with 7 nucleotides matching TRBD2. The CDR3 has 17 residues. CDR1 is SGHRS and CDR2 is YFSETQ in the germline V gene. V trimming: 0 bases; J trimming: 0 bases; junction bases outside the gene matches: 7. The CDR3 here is CASSLGTGGASTDTQYF. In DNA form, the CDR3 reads TGCGCCAGCAGCTTGGGCACGGGGGGTGCTAGCACAGATACGCAGTATTTT.

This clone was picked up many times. CDR3 residues: CASSFAGGANTEAFF. The CDR3 DNA sequence: TGTGCCAGCAGCTTCGCTGGGGGGGCTAACACTGAAGCTTTCTTT. The V call is TRBV7-9, the J call TRBJ1-1, with D perhaps TRBD1 (6 bases). The CDR3 is 15 amino acids. Trimming cost V 3 bases and J 2 bases, with 13 bases left between them. The germline CDR1 and CDR2 sequences are SEHNR and FQNEAQ (reference sequence).

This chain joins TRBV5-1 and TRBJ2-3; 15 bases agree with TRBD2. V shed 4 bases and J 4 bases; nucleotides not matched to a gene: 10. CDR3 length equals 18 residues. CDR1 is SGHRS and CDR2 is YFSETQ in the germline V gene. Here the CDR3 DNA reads TGCGCCAGCAGCAAAGGACTAGCGGGAGGGCCAGGGGCAGATACGCAGTATTTT. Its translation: CASSKGLAGGPGADTQYF.

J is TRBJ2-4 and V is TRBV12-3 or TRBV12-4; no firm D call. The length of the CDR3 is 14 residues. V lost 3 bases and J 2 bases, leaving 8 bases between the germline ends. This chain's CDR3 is CASSFVGSKNIQYF. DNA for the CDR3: TGTGCCAGCAGTTTCGTGGGCTCCAAAAACATTCAGTACTTC.

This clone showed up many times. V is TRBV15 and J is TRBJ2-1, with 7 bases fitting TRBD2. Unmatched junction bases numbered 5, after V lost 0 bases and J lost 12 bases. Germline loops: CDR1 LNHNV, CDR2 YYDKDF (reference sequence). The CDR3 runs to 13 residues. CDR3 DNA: TGTGCCACCAGCAGAGATTTGACTAGCTTGCAGTTCTTC. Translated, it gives CATSRDLTSLQFF.

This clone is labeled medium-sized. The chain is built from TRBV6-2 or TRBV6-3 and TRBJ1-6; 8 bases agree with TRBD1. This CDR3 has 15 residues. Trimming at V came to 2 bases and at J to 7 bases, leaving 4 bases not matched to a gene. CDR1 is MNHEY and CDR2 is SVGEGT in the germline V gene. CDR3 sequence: CASSYAGGQNSPLHF. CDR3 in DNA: TGTGCCAGCAGTTACGCAGGGGGCCAGAATTCACCCCTCCACTTT.

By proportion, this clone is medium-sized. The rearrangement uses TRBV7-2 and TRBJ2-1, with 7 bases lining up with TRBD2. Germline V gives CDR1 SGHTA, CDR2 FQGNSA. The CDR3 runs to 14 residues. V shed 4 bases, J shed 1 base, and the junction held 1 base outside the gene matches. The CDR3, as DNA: TGTGCCAGCAGCTACGGGGGGTCCTACAATGAGCAGTTCTTC. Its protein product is CASSYGGSYNEQFF.

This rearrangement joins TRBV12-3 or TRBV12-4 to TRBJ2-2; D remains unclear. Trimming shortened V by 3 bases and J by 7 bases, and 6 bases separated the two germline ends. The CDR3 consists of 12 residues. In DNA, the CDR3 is TGTGCCAGCAGTTTCCAGGACGGGGAGCTGTTTTTT. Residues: CASSFQDGELFF.

The CDR3 region has the DNA TGCAGTGCTAGATATTCCGGTACTCCGCAGCAGTATTTT. The encoded protein is CSARYSGTPQQYF. The V and J genes are TRBV20-1 and TRBJ2-3; D call uncertain. Trimming pared 2 bases from V and 11 bases from J, leaving 17 bases between. The V gene's germline CDR1 is DFQATT and CDR2 SNEGSKA (reference sequence). The length of the CDR3 is 13 residues.

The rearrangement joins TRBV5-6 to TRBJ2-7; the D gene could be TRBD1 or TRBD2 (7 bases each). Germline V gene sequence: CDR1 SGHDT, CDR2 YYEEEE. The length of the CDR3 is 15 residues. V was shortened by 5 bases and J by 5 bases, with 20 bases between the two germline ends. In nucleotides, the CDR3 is TGTGCCAGCAGGTCTCCAGGGGGGGTGCTAAACGAGCAGTACTTC. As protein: CASRSPGGVLNEQYF.

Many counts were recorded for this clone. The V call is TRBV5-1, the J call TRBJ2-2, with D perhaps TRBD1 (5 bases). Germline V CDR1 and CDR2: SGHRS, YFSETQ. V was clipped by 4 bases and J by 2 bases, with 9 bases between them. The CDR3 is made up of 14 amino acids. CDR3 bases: TGCGCCAGCAGCCTGACAGTCAACACCGGGGAGCTGTTTTTT. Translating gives CASSLTVNTGELFF.

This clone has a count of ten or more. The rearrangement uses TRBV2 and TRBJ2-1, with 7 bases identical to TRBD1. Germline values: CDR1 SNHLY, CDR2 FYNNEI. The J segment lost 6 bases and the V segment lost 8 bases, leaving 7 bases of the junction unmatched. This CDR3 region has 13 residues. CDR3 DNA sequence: TGTGCCAGCCAGATGGACAGGCCCAATGAGCAGTTCTTC. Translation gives CASQMDRPNEQFF.

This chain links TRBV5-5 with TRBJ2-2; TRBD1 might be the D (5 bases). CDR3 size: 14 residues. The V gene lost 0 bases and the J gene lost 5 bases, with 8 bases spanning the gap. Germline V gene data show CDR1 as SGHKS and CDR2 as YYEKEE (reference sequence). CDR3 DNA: TGTGCCAGCAGCTTGGGTGCAGGGACCGGGGAGCTGTTTTTT. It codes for CASSLGAGTGELFF.

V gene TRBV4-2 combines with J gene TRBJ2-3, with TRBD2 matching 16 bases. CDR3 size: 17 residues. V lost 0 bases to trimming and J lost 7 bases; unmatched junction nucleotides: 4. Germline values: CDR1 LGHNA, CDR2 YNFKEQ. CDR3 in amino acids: CASSQEGLAGGPYTQYF. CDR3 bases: TGTGCCAGCAGCCAAGAGGGACTAGCGGGGGGGCCCTATACGCAGTATTTT.

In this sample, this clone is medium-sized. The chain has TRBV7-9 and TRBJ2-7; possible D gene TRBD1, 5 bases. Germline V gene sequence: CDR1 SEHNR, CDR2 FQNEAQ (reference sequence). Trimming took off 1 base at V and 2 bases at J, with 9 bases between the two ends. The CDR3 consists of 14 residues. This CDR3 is CASSLVGRAYEQYF. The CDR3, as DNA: TGTGCCAGCAGCTTAGTTGGCAGGGCCTACGAGCAGTACTTC.

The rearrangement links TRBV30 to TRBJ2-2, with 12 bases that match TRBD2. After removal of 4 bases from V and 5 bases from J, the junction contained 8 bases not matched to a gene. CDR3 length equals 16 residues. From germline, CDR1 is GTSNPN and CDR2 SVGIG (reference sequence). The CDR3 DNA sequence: TGTGCCTGGATCCCGACTAGCGGGAGATCAACCGGGGAGCTGTTTTTT. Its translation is CAWIPTSGRSTGELFF.